These T cell receptor beta chains were read from a single sample in a study of PD-1 blockade in mismatch repair-deficient tumors. The table came from immunoSEQ multiplex PCR; TCRdb's copy has only in-frame clones and leaves some out. The sample has more than 95,000 clones; 85% to 90% are singletons. The source was peripheral blood, collected 44 weeks after starting pembrolizumab. These receptors were taken from an adult with mismatch repair-deficient cancer. CDR3s include the opening cysteine and the closing phenylalanine or tryptophan. Each record gives: V gene, J gene, clone size, CDR3 protein. Only some rows state a clone size, as once, few, many or a class for expanded clones.

>TRBV7-8|TRBJ2-7|NA
CASSLLWVTVRRSYEQYF
>TRBV6-4|TRBJ2-2|NA
CATSGGPGELFF
>TRBV14|TRBJ2-5|NA
CASSQGSWRQETQYF
>TRBV10-3|TRBJ1-5|NA
CAISETGGGRDQPQHF
>TRBV28|TRBJ1-4|NA
CASSGPPGHGPEKLFF
>TRBV7-9|TRBJ2-1|NA
CASSPGWIASYNEQFF
>TRBV15|TRBJ1-3|NA
CATSPASFSGNTIYF
>TRBV9|TRBJ2-4|once
CASSASRDRNIQYF
>TRBV19|TRBJ2-2|NA
CASSSLVSGELFF
>TRBV7-2|TRBJ2-5|NA
CASSLVGGQGETQYF